This T cell receptor beta chain was sequenced during a study of response to subunit inactivated influenza vaccine. TCRdb reprocessed the RT-PCR reads via MiXCR and lists one record per CDR3 protein. The sample lists roughly 290,000 distinct CDR3 sequences, around a fifth occurring once. This clonotype showed up just a few times. The antigen is not known. At one end the junction does not follow the germline gene, possibly because of a read error. The V gene's germline CDR1 is DFQATT and CDR2 SNEGSKA (reference sequence). The CDR3 length is 14 residues. Findings and limits, study-wide: T cells newly recruited by each seasonal influenza vaccination are few, the authors suggested.

This TCR derives from a man aged 50 to 75 who received an inactivated influenza vaccine. The sample was PBMCs from blood, taken less than 22 months after vaccination. The chain employs TRBV20-1 and TRBJ2-2; weak D call: TRBD2 (6 bases). The CDR3 coding sequence is TGCAGTGCCCCGCGGGGCGGGAACGCCGGGGAGCTGTTTTTT. Its translation: CSAPRGGNAGELFF.